This T cell receptor (beta chain) appears in the sequencing data of a study of T-cell reconstitution after alpha-beta-depleted transplantation in children. TCRbeta library preparation incorporated unique molecular identifiers. TCRdb ran MiXCR on the PCR reads and lists one entry per CDR3 protein. The sample contains about 600,000 distinct CDR3 sequences, under 15% of which appear only once. Trimming removed 5 bases from V and 2 bases from J; junction bases left unmatched: 11. CDR1 and CDR2 from the germline V gene are MDHEN and SYDVKM. This CDR3 is built from 16 residues. This clonotype originated in a male patient younger than 18 who had a stem cell transplant for acute myeloid leukemia, so the T cells may come from the graft donor. The specimen comprised PBMCs, mostly from graft donor cells, sampled 360 days after TCRalphabeta/CD19-depleted stem cell transplant. This chain uses TRBV28 with TRBJ2-7; 8 bases match TRBD1. The CDR3 region is CASSRIIRTGTYEQYF. The CDR3 DNA sequence: TGTGCCAGCAGTCGTATCATAAGGACAGGGACCTACGAGCAGTACTTC.